This TCR beta chain was obtained from a study of blood T cell repertoires in COVID-19 (dated by TCRdb to 2018 to 2020). Study-wide context: Samples from collaborators originated in the United States, Italy and Spain and spanned both the acute and convalescent phases of COVID-19. Where available, HLA class I and class II types were obtained from metadata supplied by the sample provider rather than from assay-based typing. The prospective study material was composed of cDNA or gDNA derived from T cells, B-cell-depleted T cells, or PBMCs. A freely available public database, intended as a resource for researchers studying the immune response to SARS-CoV-2, is where the repertoires were released. Deeply sampled blood TCRbeta repertoires from subjects exposed to, actively infected with, or recovered from COVID-19 were included in the dataset. Samples were obtained from the ongoing ImmuneRACE study (first 160 participants) and from 1,000 to 1,500 subjects provided by 6 global collaborators. The sample metadata nearly always contained a de-identified subject ID, COVID-19 status, age in years and sex.

TCRbeta CDR3 regions were amplified from genomic DNA using the immunoSEQ Assay, a bias-controlled multiplex PCR. The paper's processing steps were these. Nucleated cell counts per sample were estimated from amplification of reference gene primers within the assay. To quantify the absolute abundance of each unique TCRbeta CDR3 rearrangement, sequence reads were collapsed and filtered. For each sample, productive Simpson clonality was calculated by taking the square root of Simpson's diversity index across productive rearrangements. TCRdb limited this immuneACCESS table to in-frame rearrangements with V and J called. A share of clones is missing; checked studies link under half to unresolved V genes, and the rest is unexplained. The V and J calls and clone size come from that table; D and trimming were worked out from the DNA. This sample holds fewer than 350,000 clones; roughly 86% were observed only once. The ten biggest clones cover approximately 1% of the sample.

This clone was seen once. What antigen it recognizes has not been identified. One base away there is no much larger clone; base qualities are not given. Overall study outcomes, separate from this receptor: Clinical and demographic metadata were provided uncurated, with the amount varying by source and participant.

Participants in the prospective study were enrolled through a virtual design, were aged roughly 18 to 100 years, and lived in approximately 25 United States geographic areas. To assign participants to cohorts, the prospective study relied on clinical history that participants themselves reported in a screening survey and a study questionnaire. Recovered participants in ImmuneRACE Cohort 3 were defined as having two consecutive negative NP/OP PCR tests, clearance from a healthcare professional, or resolution of symptoms. Mobile phlebotomists in the prospective study collected whole blood, serum and a nasopharyngeal or oropharyngeal swab from every participant. Prospective study participants could optionally give additional blood draws and questionnaires over a roughly two-month period. Blood samples from the prospective study were shipped frozen or at room temperature prior to DNA extraction. From the germline V gene (reference sequence), CDR1 is SEHNR and CDR2 is FQNEAQ. The junction shows trimming of 5 bases on V and 8 bases on J, plus 12 bases between the germline ends. From the cysteine through the phenylalanine, the CDR3 covers 12 amino acids. The read is trimmed to its CDR3 DNA, 36 bases read in frame from base 1.

Input material: PBMCs or T cells enriched from blood (not recorded which). The origin of this receptor is a young woman who had recovered from COVID-19. The rearranged chain carries TRBV7-9 and TRBJ1-2; the best D guess is TRBD1, with 5 bases matching. The nucleotide sequence is TGTGCCAGCAGCACGTCAGGGAAGGGCTACACCTTC. It specifies CASSTSGKGYTF.